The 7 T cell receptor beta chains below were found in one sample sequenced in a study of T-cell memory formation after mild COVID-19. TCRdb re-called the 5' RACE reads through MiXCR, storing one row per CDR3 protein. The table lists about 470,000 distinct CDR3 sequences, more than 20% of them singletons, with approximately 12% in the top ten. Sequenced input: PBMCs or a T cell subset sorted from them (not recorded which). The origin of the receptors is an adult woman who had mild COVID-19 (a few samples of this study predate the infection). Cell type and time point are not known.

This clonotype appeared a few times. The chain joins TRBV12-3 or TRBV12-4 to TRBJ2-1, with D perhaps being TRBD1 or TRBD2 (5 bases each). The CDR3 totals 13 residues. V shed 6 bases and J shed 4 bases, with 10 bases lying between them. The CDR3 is CASSRGRYNEQFF. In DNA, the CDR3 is TGTGCCAGCAGCCGGGGACGGTACAATGAGCAGTTCTTC.

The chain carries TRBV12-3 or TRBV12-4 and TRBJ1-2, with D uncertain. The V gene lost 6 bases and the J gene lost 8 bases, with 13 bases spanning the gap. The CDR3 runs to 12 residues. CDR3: CASRAVGWGYTF. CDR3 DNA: TGTGCCAGCAGGGCAGTGGGGTGGGGCTACACCTTC.

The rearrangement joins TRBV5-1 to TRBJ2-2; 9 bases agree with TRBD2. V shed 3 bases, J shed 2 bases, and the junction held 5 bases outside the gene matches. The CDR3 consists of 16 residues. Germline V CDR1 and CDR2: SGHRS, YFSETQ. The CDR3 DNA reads TGCGCCAGCAGCTATAGCGGGGGTATTAACACCGGGGAGCTGTTTTTT. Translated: CASSYSGGINTGELFF.

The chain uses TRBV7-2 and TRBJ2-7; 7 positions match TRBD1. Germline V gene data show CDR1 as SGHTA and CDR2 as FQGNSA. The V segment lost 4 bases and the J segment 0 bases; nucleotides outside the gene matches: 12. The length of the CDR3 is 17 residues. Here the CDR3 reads CASSSFFVTGPSYEQYF. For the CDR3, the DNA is TGTGCCAGCAGCTCCTTTTTCGTGACAGGGCCCTCCTACGAGCAGTACTTC.

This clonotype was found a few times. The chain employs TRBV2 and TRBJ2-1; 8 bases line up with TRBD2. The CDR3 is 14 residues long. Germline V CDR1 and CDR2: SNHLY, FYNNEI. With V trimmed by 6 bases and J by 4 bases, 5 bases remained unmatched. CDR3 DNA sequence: TGTGCCAGCAGGCCCGGGGGGGTTTACAATGAGCAGTTCTTC. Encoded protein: CASRPGGVYNEQFF.

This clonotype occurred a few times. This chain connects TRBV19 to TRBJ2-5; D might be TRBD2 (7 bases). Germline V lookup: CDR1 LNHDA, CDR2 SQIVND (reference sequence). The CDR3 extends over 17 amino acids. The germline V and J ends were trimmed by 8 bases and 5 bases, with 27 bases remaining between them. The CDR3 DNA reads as TGTGCCAGTTCGGAGCCAAGAGGGGGAGGCGGGGGTGAGACCCAGTACTTC. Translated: CASSEPRGGGGGETQYF.

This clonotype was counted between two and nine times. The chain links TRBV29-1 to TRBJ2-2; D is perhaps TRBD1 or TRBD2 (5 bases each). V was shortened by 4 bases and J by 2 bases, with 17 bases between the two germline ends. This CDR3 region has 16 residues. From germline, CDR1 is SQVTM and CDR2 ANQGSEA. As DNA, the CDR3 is TGCAGCGTTGGCCGGGACGGAGTTATCAACACCGGGGAGCTGTTTTTT. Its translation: CSVGRDGVINTGELFF.